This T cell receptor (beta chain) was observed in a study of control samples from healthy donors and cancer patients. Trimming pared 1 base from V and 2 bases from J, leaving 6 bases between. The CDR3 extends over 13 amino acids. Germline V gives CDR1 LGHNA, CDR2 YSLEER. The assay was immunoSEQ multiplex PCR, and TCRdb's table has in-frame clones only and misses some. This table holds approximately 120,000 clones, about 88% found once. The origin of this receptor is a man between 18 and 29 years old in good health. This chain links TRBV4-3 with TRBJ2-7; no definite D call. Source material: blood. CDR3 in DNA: TGCGCCAGCAGCCAAGGAATCACCTACGAGCAGTACTTC. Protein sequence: CASSQGITYEQYF.